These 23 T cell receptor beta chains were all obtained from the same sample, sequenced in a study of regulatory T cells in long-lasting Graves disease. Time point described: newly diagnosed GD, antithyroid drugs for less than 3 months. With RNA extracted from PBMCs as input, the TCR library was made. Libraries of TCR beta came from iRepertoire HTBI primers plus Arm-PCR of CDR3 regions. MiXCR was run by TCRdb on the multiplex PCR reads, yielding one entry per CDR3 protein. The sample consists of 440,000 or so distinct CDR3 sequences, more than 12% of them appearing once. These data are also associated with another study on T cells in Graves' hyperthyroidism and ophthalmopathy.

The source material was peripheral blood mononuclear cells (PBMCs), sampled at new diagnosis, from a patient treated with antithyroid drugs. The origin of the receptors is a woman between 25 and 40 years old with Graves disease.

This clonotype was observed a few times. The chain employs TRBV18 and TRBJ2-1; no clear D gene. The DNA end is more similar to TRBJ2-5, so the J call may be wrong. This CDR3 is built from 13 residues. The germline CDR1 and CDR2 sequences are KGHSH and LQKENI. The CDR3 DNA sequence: TGTGCCAGCTCAAGGACGGCGCAAGAGACCCAGTACTTC. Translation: CASSRTAQETQYF.

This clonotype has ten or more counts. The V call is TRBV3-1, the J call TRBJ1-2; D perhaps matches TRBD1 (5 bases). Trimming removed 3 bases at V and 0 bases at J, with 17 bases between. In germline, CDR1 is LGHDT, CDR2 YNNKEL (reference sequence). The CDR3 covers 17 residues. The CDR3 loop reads CASSHGERRGANYGYTF. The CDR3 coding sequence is TGTGCCAGCAGCCACGGGGAAAGAAGGGGAGCTAACTATGGCTACACCTTC.

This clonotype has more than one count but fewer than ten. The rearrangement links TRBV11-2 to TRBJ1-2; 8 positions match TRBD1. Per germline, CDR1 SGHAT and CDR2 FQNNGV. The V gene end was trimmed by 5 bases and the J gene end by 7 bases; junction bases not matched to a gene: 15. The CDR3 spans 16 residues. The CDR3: CASSQIRGPRGGGYTF. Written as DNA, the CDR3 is TGTGCCAGCAGCCAAATCAGGGGGCCCCGAGGCGGTGGCTACACCTTC.

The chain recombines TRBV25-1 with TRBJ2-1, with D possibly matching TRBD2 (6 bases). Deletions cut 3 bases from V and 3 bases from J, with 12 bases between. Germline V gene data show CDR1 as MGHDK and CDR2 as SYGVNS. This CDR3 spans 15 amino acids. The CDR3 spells CASSDPGLYYNEQFF. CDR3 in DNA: TGTGCCAGCAGTGACCCGGGACTCTACTACAATGAGCAGTTCTTC.

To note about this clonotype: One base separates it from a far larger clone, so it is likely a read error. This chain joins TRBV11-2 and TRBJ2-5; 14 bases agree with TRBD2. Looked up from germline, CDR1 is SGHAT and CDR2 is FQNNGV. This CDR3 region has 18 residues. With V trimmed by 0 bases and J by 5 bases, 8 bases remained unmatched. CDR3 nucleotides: TGTGCCAGCAGCTTAGAGGGGACTAGCGGGGGTAGCCTGGAGACCCAGTACTTC. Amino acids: CASSLEGTSGGSLETQYF.

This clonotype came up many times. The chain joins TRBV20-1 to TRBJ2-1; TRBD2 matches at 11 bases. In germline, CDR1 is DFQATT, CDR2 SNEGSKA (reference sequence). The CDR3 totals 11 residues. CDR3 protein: CSALTSGSEFF. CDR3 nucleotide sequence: TGCAGCGCCCTTACTAGCGGGAGTGAGTTCTTC.

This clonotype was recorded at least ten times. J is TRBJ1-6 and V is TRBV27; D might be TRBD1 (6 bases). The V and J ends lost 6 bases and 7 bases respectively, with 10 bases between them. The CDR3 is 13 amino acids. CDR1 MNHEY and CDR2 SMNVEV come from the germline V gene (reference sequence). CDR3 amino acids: CASRQGLNSPLHF. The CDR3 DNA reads TGTGCCAGCAGACAGGGACTCAATTCACCCCTCCACTTT.

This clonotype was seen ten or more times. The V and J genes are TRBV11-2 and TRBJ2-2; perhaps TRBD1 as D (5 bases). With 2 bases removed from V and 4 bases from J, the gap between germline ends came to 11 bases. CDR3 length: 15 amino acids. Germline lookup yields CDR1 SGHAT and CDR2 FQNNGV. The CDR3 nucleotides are TGTGCCAGCAGCTTACCAGGGTTTGGCACCGGGGAGCTGTTTTTT. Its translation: CASSLPGFGTGELFF.

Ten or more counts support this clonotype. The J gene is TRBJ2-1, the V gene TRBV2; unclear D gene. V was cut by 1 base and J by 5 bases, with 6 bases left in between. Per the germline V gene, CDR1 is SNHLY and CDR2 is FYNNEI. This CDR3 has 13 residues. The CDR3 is CASSEGLDNEQFF. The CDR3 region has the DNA TGTGCCAGCAGTGAAGGCTTAGACAATGAGCAGTTCTTC. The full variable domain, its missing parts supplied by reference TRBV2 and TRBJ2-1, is EPEVTQTPSHQVTQMGQEVILRCVPISNHLYFYWYRQILGQKVEFLVSFYNNEISEKSEIFDDQFSVERPDGSNFTLKIRSTKLEDSAMYFCASSEGLDNEQFFGPGTRLTVL.

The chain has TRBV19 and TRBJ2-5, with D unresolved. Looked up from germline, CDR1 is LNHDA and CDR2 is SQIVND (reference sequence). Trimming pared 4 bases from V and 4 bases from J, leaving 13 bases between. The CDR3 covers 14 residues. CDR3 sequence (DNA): TGTGCCAGTAGTACATCGATTCTATCAGAGACCCAGTACTTC. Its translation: CASSTSILSETQYF. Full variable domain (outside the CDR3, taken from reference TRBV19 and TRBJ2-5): DGGITQSPKYLFRKEGQNVTLSCEQNLNHDAMYWYRQDPGQGLRLIYYSQIVNDFQKGDIAEGYSVSREKKESFPLTVTSAQKNPTAFYLCASSTSILSETQYFGPGTRLLVL.

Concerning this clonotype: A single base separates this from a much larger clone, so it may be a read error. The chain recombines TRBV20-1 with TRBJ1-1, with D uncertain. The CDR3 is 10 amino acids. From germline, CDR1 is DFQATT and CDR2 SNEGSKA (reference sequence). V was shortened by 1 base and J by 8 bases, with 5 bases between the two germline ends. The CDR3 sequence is CSARGSEAFF. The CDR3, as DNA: TGCAGTGCTAGAGGGTCCGAAGCTTTCTTT.

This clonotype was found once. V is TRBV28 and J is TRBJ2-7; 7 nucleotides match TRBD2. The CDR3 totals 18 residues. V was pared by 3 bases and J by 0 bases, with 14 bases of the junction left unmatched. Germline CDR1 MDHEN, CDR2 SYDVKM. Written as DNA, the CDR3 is TGTGCCAGCAGTTTTAGCCCCCCCACTAGCGCGAGCTCCTACGAGCAGTACTTC. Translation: CASSFSPPTSASSYEQYF.

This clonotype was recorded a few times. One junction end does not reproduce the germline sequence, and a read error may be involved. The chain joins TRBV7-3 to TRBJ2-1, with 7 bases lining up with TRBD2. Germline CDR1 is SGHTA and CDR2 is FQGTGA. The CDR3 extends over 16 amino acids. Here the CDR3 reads CASSLLTSGMGNEQSF. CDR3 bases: TGTGCCAGCAGCTTACTTACCAGCGGGATGGGTAATGAGCAGTCCTTC. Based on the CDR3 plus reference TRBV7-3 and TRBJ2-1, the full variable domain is GAGVSQTPSNKVTEKGKYVELRCDPISGHTALYWYRQSLGQGPEFLIYFQGTGAADDSGLPNDRFFAVRPEGSVSTLKIQRTERGDSAVYLCASSLLTSGMGNEQSFGPGTRLTVL.

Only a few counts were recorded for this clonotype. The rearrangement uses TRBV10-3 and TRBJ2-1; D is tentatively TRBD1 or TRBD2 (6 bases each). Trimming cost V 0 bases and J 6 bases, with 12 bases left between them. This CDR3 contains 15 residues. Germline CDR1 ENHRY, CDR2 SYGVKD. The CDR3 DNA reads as TGTGCCATCAGTGAGTCGCGGAGGGGGGCCAATGAGCAGTTCTTC. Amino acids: CAISESRRGANEQFF.

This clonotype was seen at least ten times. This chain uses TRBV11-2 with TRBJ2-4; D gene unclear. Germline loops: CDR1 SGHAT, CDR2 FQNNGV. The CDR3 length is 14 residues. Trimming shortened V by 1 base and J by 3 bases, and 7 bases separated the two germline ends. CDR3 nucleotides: TGTGCCAGCAGCTTAGGCGGCGGCAAAAACATTCAGTACTTC. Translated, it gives CASSLGGGKNIQYF.

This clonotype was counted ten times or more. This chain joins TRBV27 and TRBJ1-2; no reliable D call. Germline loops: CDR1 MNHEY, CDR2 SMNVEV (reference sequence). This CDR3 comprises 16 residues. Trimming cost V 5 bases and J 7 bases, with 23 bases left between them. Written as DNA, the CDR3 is TGTGCCAGCAGTCCTGTTGCAGGCGACCCGGCGGGTGGCTACACCTTC. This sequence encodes CASSPVAGDPAGGYTF.

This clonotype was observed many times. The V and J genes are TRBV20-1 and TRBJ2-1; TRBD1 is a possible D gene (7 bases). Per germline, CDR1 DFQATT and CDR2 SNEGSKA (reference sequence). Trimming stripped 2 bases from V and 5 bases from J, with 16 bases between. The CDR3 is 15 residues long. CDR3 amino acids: CSARPTGTGHNEQFF. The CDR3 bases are TGCAGTGCTAGACCGACAGGGACTGGGCACAATGAGCAGTTCTTC.

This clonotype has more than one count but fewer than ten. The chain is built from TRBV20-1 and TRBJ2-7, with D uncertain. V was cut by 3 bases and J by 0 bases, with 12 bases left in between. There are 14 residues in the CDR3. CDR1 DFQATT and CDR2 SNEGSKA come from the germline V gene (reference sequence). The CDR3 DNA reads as TGCAGTGCTAGTTACGGGTCCTCCTCCTACGAGCAGTACTTC. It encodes CSASYGSSSYEQYF.

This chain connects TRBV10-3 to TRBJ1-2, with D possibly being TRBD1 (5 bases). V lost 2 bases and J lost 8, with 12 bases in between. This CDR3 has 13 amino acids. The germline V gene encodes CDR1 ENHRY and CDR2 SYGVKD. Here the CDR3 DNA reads TGTGCCATCAGTGAGCGGCAGGGCGAGGGCTACACCTTC. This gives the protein CAISERQGEGYTF.

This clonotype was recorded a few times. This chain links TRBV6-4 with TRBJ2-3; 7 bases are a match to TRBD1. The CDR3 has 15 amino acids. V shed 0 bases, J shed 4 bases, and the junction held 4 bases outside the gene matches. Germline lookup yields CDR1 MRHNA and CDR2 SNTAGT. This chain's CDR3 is CASSDSTQGADTQYF. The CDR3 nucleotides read TGTGCCAGCAGTGACTCGACGCAGGGGGCAGATACGCAGTATTTT.

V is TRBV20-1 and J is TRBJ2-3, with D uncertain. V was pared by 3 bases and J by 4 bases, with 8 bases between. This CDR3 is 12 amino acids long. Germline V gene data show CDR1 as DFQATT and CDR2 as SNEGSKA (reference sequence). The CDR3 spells CSARSPPDTQYF. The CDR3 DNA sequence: TGCAGTGCTAGGTCTCCCCCAGATACGCAGTATTTT.

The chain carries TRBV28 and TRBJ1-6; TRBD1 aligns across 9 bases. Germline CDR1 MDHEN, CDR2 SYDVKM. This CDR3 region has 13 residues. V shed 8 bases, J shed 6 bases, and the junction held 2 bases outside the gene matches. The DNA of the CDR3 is TGTGCCAGCCAGGGACAGGGTAATTCACCCCTCCACTTT. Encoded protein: CASQGQGNSPLHF.

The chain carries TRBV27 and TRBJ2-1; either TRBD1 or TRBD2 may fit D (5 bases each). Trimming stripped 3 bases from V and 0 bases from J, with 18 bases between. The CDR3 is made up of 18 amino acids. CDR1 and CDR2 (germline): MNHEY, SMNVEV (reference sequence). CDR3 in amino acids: CASSFSPGPQDSYNEQFF. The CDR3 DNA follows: TGTGCCAGCAGTTTCTCCCCGGGACCCCAGGACTCCTACAATGAGCAGTTCTTC.